This T cell receptor (beta chain) was identified in a study of cytomegalovirus exposure and HLA in healthy donors. Comment on this clone: Antigen specificity is unknown.

The donors belonged to the roughly 120-subject validation cohort, separate from the roughly 670-subject first cohort. This CDR3 spans 14 amino acids. Germline-derived CDR1 and CDR2 are SGHTA and FQGNSA. V was cut by 6 bases and J by 5 bases, with 16 bases left in between. Profiling relied on immunoSEQ multiplex PCR, and the TCRdb table lists in-frame clones only, not all of them. The sample contains about 98,000 clones, 87% of which appear only once. Study findings and constraints: Most TCRs appeared rarely, but some public TCRs recurred in many donors. First-cohort TCR clusters tended to co-occur in the 90 to 150 validation repertoires, a later analysis found. The study recorded 150 to 200 TCR beta chains that were cytomegalovirus-associated.

The clonotype was recovered from a woman in her twenties or thirties in good health and CMV-seronegative. The sample consisted of PBMCs. The gene calls are TRBV7-2 and TRBJ2-5; a possible D gene is TRBD2 (6 bases). This chain's CDR3 is CASSTHGAGETQYF. The CDR3, as DNA: TGTGCCAGCAGTACCCACGGGGCGGGGGAGACCCAGTACTTC.